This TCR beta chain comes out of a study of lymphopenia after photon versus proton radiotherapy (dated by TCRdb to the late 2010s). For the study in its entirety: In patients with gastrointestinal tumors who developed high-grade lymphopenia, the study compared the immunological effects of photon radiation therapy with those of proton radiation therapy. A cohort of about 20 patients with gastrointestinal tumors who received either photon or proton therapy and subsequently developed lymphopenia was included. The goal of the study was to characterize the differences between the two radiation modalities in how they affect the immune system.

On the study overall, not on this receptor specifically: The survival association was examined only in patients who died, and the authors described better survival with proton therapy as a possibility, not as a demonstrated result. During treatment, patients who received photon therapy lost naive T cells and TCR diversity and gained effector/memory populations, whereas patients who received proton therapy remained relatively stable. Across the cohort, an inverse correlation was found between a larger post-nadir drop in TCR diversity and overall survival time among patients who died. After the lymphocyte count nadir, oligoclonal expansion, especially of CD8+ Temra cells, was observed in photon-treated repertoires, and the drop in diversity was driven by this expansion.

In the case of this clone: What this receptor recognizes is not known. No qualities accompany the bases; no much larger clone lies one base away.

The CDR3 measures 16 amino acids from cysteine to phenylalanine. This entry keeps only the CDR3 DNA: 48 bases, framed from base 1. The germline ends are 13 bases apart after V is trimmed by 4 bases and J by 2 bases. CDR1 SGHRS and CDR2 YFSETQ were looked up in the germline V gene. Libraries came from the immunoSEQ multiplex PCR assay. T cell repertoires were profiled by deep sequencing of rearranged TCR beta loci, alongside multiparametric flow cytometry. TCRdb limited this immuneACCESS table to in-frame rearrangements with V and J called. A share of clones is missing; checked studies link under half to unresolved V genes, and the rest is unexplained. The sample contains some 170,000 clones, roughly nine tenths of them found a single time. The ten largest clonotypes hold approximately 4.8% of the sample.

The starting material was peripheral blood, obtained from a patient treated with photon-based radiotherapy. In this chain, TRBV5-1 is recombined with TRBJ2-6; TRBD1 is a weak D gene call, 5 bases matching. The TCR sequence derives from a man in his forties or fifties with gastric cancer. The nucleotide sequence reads TGCGCCAGCAGCCTGGACACCTCCCCTGGGGCCAACGTCCTGACTTTC. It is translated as CASSLDTSPGANVLTF.